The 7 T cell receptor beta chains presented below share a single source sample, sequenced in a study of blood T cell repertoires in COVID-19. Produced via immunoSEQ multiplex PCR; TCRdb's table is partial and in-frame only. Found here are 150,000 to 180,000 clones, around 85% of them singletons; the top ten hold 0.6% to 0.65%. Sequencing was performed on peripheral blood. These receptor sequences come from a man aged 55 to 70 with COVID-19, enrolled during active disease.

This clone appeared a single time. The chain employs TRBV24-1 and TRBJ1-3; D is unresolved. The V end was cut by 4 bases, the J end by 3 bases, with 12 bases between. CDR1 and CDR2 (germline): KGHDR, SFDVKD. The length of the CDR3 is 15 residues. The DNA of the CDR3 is TGTGCCACCAGTGACTCCACAGAGATTGGAAACACCATATATTTT. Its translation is CATSDSTEIGNTIYF.

The CDR3 region has the DNA TGTGCCAGCAGCTTACAGGGGACTAGGACAGATACGCAGTATTTT. Amino acids: CASSLQGTRTDTQYF. The V gene is TRBV7-2, the J gene TRBJ2-3, with 8 bases lining up with TRBD2. Losses at the gene ends were 2 bases for V and 3 bases for J; bases not matched to a gene: 4. CDR3 length: 15 residues. The germline V gene encodes CDR1 SGHTA and CDR2 FQGNSA.

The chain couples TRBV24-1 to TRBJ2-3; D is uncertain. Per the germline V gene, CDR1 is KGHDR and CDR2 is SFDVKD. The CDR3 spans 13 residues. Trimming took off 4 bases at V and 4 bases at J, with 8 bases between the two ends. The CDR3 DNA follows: TGTGCCACCAGTGACCCCTCCGCAGATACGCAGTATTTT. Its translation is CATSDPSADTQYF.

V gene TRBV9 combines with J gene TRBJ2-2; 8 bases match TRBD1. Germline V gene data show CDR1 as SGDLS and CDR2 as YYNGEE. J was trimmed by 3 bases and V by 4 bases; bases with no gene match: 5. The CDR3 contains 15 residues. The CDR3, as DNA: TGTGCCAGCAGCTTAACGGGACAGGACACCGGGGAGCTGTTTTTT. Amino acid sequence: CASSLTGQDTGELFF.

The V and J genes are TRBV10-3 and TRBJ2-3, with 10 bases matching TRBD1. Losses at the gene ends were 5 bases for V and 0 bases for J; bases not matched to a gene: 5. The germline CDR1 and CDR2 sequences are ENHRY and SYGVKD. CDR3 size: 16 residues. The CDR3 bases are TGTGCCATCAGTTGGACAGGGGGTGCTAGCACAGATACGCAGTATTTT. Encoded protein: CAISWTGGASTDTQYF.

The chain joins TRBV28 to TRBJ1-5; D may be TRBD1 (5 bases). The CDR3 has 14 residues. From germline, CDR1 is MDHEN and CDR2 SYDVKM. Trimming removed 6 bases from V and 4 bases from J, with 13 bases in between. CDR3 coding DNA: TGTGCCAGCAGCCCTGGGGCAGGGAATCAGCCCCAGCATTTT. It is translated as CASSPGAGNQPQHF.

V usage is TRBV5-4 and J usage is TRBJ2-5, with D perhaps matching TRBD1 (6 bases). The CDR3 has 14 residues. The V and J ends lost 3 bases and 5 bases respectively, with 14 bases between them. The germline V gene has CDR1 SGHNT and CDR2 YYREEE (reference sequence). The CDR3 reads CASSSRQDRETQYF. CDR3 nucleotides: TGTGCCAGCAGCTCAAGACAGGATCGGGAGACCCAGTACTTC.